These 27 T cell receptor beta chains originate from one sample sequenced in a study of OX40 agonist ivuxolimab in advanced cancers. Some clones are missing from TCRdb's copy, which holds only in-frame ones; the method was immunoSEQ multiplex PCR. The sample gives some 34,000 clones, just under 80% of which show up once; around 13% is in the top ten. The sequenced sample was CD4+ or CD8+ T cells sorted from blood, obtained in a trial of the OX40 agonist ivuxolimab. These receptors originate from an adult with an advanced solid tumor such as melanoma, head and neck, liver or kidney cancer.

J is TRBJ1-5 and V is TRBV27, with D unresolved. Looked up from germline, CDR1 is MNHEY and CDR2 is SMNVEV (reference sequence). V gave up 6 bases and J gave up 1 base, with 7 bases separating them. CDR3 length equals 13 residues. The CDR3 region is CASRFGSNQPQHF. The CDR3, as DNA: TGTGCCAGCAGATTTGGCAGCAATCAGCCCCAGCATTTT.

V gene TRBV6-1 combines with J gene TRBJ2-7, with D uncertain. The CDR3 extends over 11 amino acids. Between the trimmed V and J ends, which lost 7 bases and 6 bases, there was a span of 10 bases. The germline gives CDR1 MNHNS, CDR2 SASEGT. The CDR3 nucleotides are TGTGCCAGCATGCTCGCGGCCGAGCAGTACTTC. Its translation: CASMLAAEQYF.

The chain recombines TRBV7-3 with TRBJ1-5; D gene unclear. CDR1 and CDR2 from the germline V gene are SGHTA and FQGTGA. CDR3 length: 18 residues. V shed 1 base and J shed 0 bases, with 16 bases lying between them. This chain's CDR3 is CASSLMLTVDYSNQPQHF. In DNA, the CDR3 is TGTGCCAGCAGCTTAATGTTGACGGTCGATTATAGCAATCAGCCCCAGCATTTT.

The V call is TRBV11-2, the J call TRBJ1-1; no reliable D call. CDR1 SGHAT and CDR2 FQNNGV come from the germline V gene. CDR3 length equals 13 residues. Trimming took 5 bases from V and 4 from J, leaving 11 bases between them. The CDR3 sequence is CASSLGVRTEAFF. The CDR3, as DNA: TGTGCCAGCAGCCTCGGGGTTCGCACTGAAGCTTTCTTT.

V is TRBV28 and J is TRBJ2-1; TRBD2 is a possible D gene (6 bases). CDR1 and CDR2 (germline): MDHEN, SYDVKM. The CDR3 is made up of 16 amino acids. With 2 bases removed from V and 2 bases from J, the gap between germline ends came to 13 bases. The CDR3, as DNA: TGTGCCAGCAGTTTAGGGGGAGGACGCACCTACAATGAGCAGTTCTTC. Translating gives CASSLGGGRTYNEQFF.

With regard to this clone: Distinct nucleotide sequences in the sample also encode this CDR3. The CDR3 protein is CATSRDGTGVETQYF. Written as DNA, the CDR3 is TGTGCCACCAGCAGAGATGGGACAGGGGTAGAGACCCAGTACTTC. This chain uses TRBV15 with TRBJ2-5; 10 positions agree with TRBD1. There are 15 residues in the CDR3. Germline V lookup: CDR1 LNHNV, CDR2 YYDKDF (reference sequence). Unmatched junction bases numbered 2, after V lost 0 bases and J lost 4 bases. The variable domain in full, completed from reference TRBV15 and TRBJ2-5, reads DAMVIQNPRYQVTQFGKPVTLSCSQTLNHNVMYWYQQKSSQAPKLLFHYYDKDFNNEADTPDNFQSRRPNTSFCFLDIRSPGLGDTAMYLCATSRDGTGVETQYFGPGTRLLVL.

The chain is built from TRBV6-5 and TRBJ2-3; D possibly uses TRBD1 or TRBD2 (6 bases each). V dropped 6 bases and J dropped 2 bases, with 15 bases sitting between them. CDR1 and CDR2 from the germline V gene are MNHEY and SVGAGI. The CDR3 is 15 amino acids. The CDR3: CASSPTGAYTDTQYF. In DNA, the CDR3 is TGTGCCAGCAGCCCTACGGGGGCATACACAGATACGCAGTATTTT.

The chain combines TRBV19 with TRBJ2-3; D is ambiguous. The germline CDR1 and CDR2 sequences are LNHDA and SQIVND (reference sequence). Trimming took off 3 bases at V and 2 bases at J, with 9 bases between the two ends. This CDR3 is built from 14 residues. CDR3 loop: CASSMRGFTDTQYF. CDR3 sequence (DNA): TGTGCCAGTAGTATGAGAGGATTCACAGATACGCAGTATTTT.

This clone has a single count. The V gene is TRBV5-1, the J gene TRBJ2-4; 11 bases line up with TRBD1. Germline CDR1 and CDR2: SGHRS and YFSETQ. The J segment lost 3 bases and the V segment lost 0 bases, leaving 5 bases of the junction unmatched. This CDR3 contains 17 residues. For the CDR3, the DNA is TGCGCCAGCAGCTTGGAGGTGGGACAGGGGGACAAAAACATTCAGTACTTC. It yields the protein CASSLEVGQGDKNIQYF.

This clone is a singleton in its sample. The chain employs TRBV6-6 and TRBJ2-1; 9 bases are a match to TRBD1. In germline, CDR1 is MNHNY, CDR2 SVGAGI (reference sequence). The CDR3 covers 15 residues. V dropped 7 bases and J dropped 2; count of bases not matched to a gene: 6. The CDR3 nucleotides are TGTGCCAGCAATTATAACAGGGGGCCCTACAATGAGCAGTTCTTC. Amino acid sequence: CASNYNRGPYNEQFF.

This chain joins TRBV11-3 and TRBJ2-1; D may be TRBD2 (6 bases). Between the trimmed V and J ends, which lost 0 bases and 7 bases, there was a span of 13 bases. Germline-derived CDR1 and CDR2 are SGHNT and YENEEA. This CDR3 contains 15 residues. In DNA form, the CDR3 reads TGTGCCAGCAGCTTAGAGGCGGGATCCTTAAATGAGCAGTTCTTC. Translated: CASSLEAGSLNEQFF. The full variable domain, completed using reference TRBV11-3 and TRBJ2-1, is EAGVVQSPRYKIIEKKQPVAFWCNPISGHNTLYWYLQNLGQGPELLIRYENEEAVDDSQLPKDRFSAERLKGVDSTLKIQPAELGDSAVYLCASSLEAGSLNEQFFGPGTRLTVL.

J is TRBJ1-2 and V is TRBV6-5, with 7 bases that match TRBD1. This CDR3 region has 12 residues. Germline CDR1 and CDR2: MNHEY and SVGAGI. With 5 bases clipped from V and 7 bases from J, the junction kept 4 bases outside the gene matches. CDR3 in amino acids: CASSLGGVGYTF. For the CDR3, the DNA is TGTGCCAGCAGTCTAGGGGGCGTTGGCTACACCTTC.

In this sample, this clone turned up once. V usage is TRBV4-1 and J usage is TRBJ1-3; D possibly corresponds to TRBD1 (5 bases). The V gene lost 2 bases and the J gene lost 2 bases, with 13 bases spanning the gap. The CDR3 has 16 amino acids. Per germline, CDR1 MGHRA and CDR2 YSYEKL. CDR3 nucleotides: TGCGCCAGCAGCCAATTGTCCGGGGGGGCTGGAAACACCATATATTTT. Its translation: CASSQLSGGAGNTIYF.

The chain joins TRBV5-1 to TRBJ1-2; no definite D call. The CDR3 runs to 14 residues. The germline V gene has CDR1 SGHRS and CDR2 YFSETQ. V was pared by 0 bases and J by 2 bases, with 8 bases between. The CDR3 sequence is CASSLGSTNYGYTF. CDR3 sequence (DNA): TGCGCCAGCAGCTTGGGGTCGACGAACTATGGCTACACCTTC.

The genes are TRBV2 and TRBJ1-2, with D perhaps TRBD1 (5 bases). CDR3 length: 14 residues. The germline V gene has CDR1 SNHLY and CDR2 FYNNEI. The V and J ends lost 6 bases and 0 bases respectively, with 11 bases between them. The CDR3 region is CASSVGRTNYGYTF. The DNA of the CDR3 is TGTGCCAGCAGCGTGGGACGAACTAACTATGGCTACACCTTC.

The chain recombines TRBV9 with TRBJ1-1, with TRBD1 identical over 7 bases. The CDR3 sequence is 13 residues long. The V gene end was trimmed by 4 bases and the J gene end by 5 bases; junction bases not matched to a gene: 5. Germline V lookup: CDR1 SGDLS, CDR2 YYNGEE. The CDR3, as DNA: TGTGCCAGCAGCACAGGGGACAGAACTGAAGCTTTCTTT. As protein: CASSTGDRTEAFF.

This chain connects TRBV15 to TRBJ2-7; D might be TRBD2 (5 bases). Trimming stripped 1 base from V and 2 bases from J, with 9 bases between. The CDR3 runs 14 residues. CDR1 and CDR2 from the germline V gene are LNHNV and YYDKDF (reference sequence). CDR3 protein: CATSRGSGAYEQYF. In DNA, the CDR3 is TGTGCCACCAGCAGAGGAAGCGGTGCCTACGAGCAGTACTTC.

This clone has more than one count but fewer than ten. V usage is TRBV5-4 and J usage is TRBJ2-7, with 14 bases that match TRBD2. Germline-derived CDR1 and CDR2 are SGHNT and YYREEE (reference sequence). With 3 bases clipped from V and 4 bases from J, the junction kept 3 bases outside the gene matches. CDR3 length: 15 residues. The CDR3 DNA follows: TGTGCCAGCAGCTCCTGGACTAGCGGGAGGTACGAGCAGTACTTC. Protein: CASSSWTSGRYEQYF.

This clone was recorded only once. The V gene is TRBV2, the J gene TRBJ1-1; possible D gene TRBD1, 5 bases. CDR1 is SNHLY, CDR2 FYNNEI, per germline. The CDR3 totals 12 residues. Between the trimmed V and J ends, which lost 6 bases and 3 bases, there was a span of 8 bases. CDR3 nucleotide sequence: TGTGCCAGCAGCGGGGGGTACACTGAAGCTTTCTTT. This codes for CASSGGYTEAFF.

This chain's CDR3 is CASSWGTAGEQYF. For the CDR3, the DNA is TGTGCCAGTAGTTGGGGGACCGCAGGCGAGCAGTACTTC. The rearrangement links TRBV19 to TRBJ2-7; D is possibly TRBD1 or TRBD2 (5 bases each). The V end lost 5 bases, the J end lost 6 bases, and 14 bases lay between the germline ends. The V gene's germline CDR1 is LNHDA and CDR2 SQIVND (reference sequence). This CDR3 comprises 13 residues.

This clone was seen only once. The CDR3 bases are TGTGCCAGCAGCCCCGAGAAGGGAGGGTATGGCTACACCTTC. This translates into CASSPEKGGYGYTF. The V call is TRBV2, the J call TRBJ1-2; D remains unclear. The CDR3 loop spans 14 amino acids. Germline CDR1 is SNHLY and CDR2 is FYNNEI. Trimming shortened V by 6 bases and J by 5 bases, and 16 bases separated the two germline ends.

The rearrangement uses TRBV7-2 and TRBJ2-7; D call uncertain. Trimming removed 5 bases from V and 3 bases from J, with 11 bases in between. Germline CDR1 and CDR2: SGHTA and FQGNSA. The CDR3 is 13 amino acids. CDR3 residues: CASSIGVGYEQYF. Written as DNA, the CDR3 is TGTGCCAGCAGCATTGGTGTCGGCTACGAGCAGTACTTC.

The J gene is TRBJ2-6, the V gene TRBV9; 8 bases map to TRBD2. Losses at the gene ends were 0 bases for V and 1 base for J; bases not matched to a gene: 9. The germline V gene has CDR1 SGDLS and CDR2 YYNGEE. This CDR3 comprises 19 residues. The CDR3 loop reads CASSVESPAGVSGANVLTF. In DNA, the CDR3 is TGTGCCAGCAGCGTAGAAAGTCCAGCGGGGGTGTCTGGGGCCAACGTCCTGACTTTC.

The chain links TRBV11-3 to TRBJ2-1; D tentatively reads TRBD1 or TRBD2 (5 bases each). The CDR3 sequence is 13 residues long. V shed 5 bases and J shed 9 bases, with 14 bases lying between them. Germline lookup yields CDR1 SGHNT and CDR2 YENEEA. CDR3 nucleotide sequence: TGTGCCAGCAGCCTCGGCAGGGCGGGTGAGCAGTTCTTC. It translates to CASSLGRAGEQFF. The whole variable domain, filled in from reference TRBV11-3 and TRBJ2-1, reads EAGVVQSPRYKIIEKKQPVAFWCNPISGHNTLYWYLQNLGQGPELLIRYENEEAVDDSQLPKDRFSAERLKGVDSTLKIQPAELGDSAVYLCASSLGRAGEQFFGPGTRLTVL.

This rearrangement joins TRBV6-5 to TRBJ2-1; no definite D call. This CDR3 is built from 13 residues. V was trimmed by 2 bases and J by 4 bases, leaving 6 bases between them. The germline V gene encodes CDR1 MNHEY and CDR2 SVGAGI. The CDR3 loop is CASSYALYNEQFF. The CDR3 bases are TGTGCCAGCAGTTACGCCCTTTACAATGAGCAGTTCTTC.

This clone was counted between two and nine times. The J gene is TRBJ1-2, the V gene TRBV6-1; no reliable D call. Germline values: CDR1 MNHNS, CDR2 SASEGT. Between the trimmed V and J ends, which lost 3 bases and 4 bases, there was a span of 6 bases. The CDR3 extends over 12 amino acids. CDR3 in DNA: TGTGCCAGCAGTGAGTTGAGCTATGGCTACACCTTC. Its protein is CASSELSYGYTF.

This chain joins TRBV7-9 and TRBJ2-6, with D unresolved. Trimming cost V 8 bases and J 2 bases, with 1 base left between them. This CDR3 is 11 amino acids long. The germline gives CDR1 SEHNR, CDR2 FQNEAQ (reference sequence). The CDR3 region has the DNA TGTGCCAGCGCTGGGGCCAACGTCCTGACTTTC. Residues: CASAGANVLTF.